One TCR beta chain is described in this entry. These data come from a study of T cells in Graves' hyperthyroidism and ophthalmopathy. Amplification of TCR beta CDR3 regions was performed using RNA transcripts as template. The primer set for the first-round RT-PCR of the TCR CDR3 was HTBI. TCRdb reprocessed the multiplex PCR reads via MiXCR and lists one record per CDR3 protein. Of over 700,000 distinct CDR3 sequences listed, around a third are singletons. This CDR3 region has 12 residues. In germline, CDR1 is ENHRY, CDR2 SYGVKD. The V end was cut by 5 bases, the J end by 4 bases, with 5 bases between. Uncontrolled infection, other autoimmune disease, pregnancy or lactation barred patients from enrollment.

The sequencing input was blood. V and J are TRBV10-3 and TRBJ2-2; D is unresolved. The TCR comes from a woman aged 40 to 55 with Graves' hyperthyroidism. The CDR3 reads CAISSRTGELFF. DNA of the CDR3: TGTGCCATCAGTTCTCGCACCGGGGAGCTGTTTTTT.